Listed below are T cell receptor beta chains from one sample, sequenced in a study of T-cell reconstitution after alpha-beta-depleted transplantation in children. TCRdb processed the PCR reads anew with MiXCR; each CDR3 protein has one entry. This sample has approximately 640,000 distinct CDR3 sequences, with around 16% found just once. Sequenced here: PBMCs from the stem cell graft donor, sampled from the stem cell graft. These receptors came from a human donor who donated a stem cell graft to a child with acute myeloid leukemia. Both conserved end residues are part of each CDR3. A D gene is named only where the DNA matches it firmly. The size of a clone is reported for some rows only, either as once, few or many, or as a class for expanded clones.

D gene	V gene	J gene	clone size	CDR3 protein	CDR3 DNA
TRBD2	TRBV12-3/TRBV12-4	TRBJ2-3	few	CASSLKSSGYTQYF	TGTGCCAGCAGTTTGAAGTCTAGCGGGTATACGCAGTATTTT
TRBD1	TRBV6-2/TRBV6-3	TRBJ1-5	NA	CASSYSPWTGNQPQHF	TGTGCCAGCAGTTACTCTCCTTGGACAGGGAATCAGCCCCAGCATTTT
NA	TRBV20-1	TRBJ2-2	many	CSAIVPGELFF	TGCAGTGCTATAGTCCCCGGGGAGCTGTTTTTT
TRBD2	TRBV7-2	TRBJ2-5	few	CASSRDLAGRQETQYF	TGTGCCAGCAGCCGGGACTTAGCGGGGCGTCAAGAGACCCAGTACTTC
NA	TRBV27	TRBJ1-2	many	CASRDNLYGYTF	TGTGCCAGCCGGGACAACCTCTATGGCTACACCTTC
NA	TRBV29-1	TRBJ2-2	NA	CSVQSFTGELFF	TGCAGCGTTCAGTCCTTCACCGGGGAGCTGTTTTTT
NA	TRBV7-2	TRBJ1-2	NA	CASSPIQSNYGYTF	TGTGCCAGCAGCCCAATTCAGTCTAACTATGGCTACACCTTC
NA	TRBV7-6	TRBJ2-2	few	CASSLVYGENTGELFF	TGTGCCAGCAGCTTAGTTTACGGGGAGAACACCGGGGAGCTGTTTTTT
NA	TRBV6-6	TRBJ1-5	many	CASSYGGPQHF	TGTGCCAGCAGTTATGGGGGGCCCCAGCATTTT
TRBD1	TRBV12-3/TRBV12-4	TRBJ2-5	NA	CASRLGRTGETQYF	TGTGCCAGCAGACTAGGTCGGACAGGAGAGACCCAGTACTTC
TRBD2	TRBV29-1	TRBJ2-3	NA	CSPGTSANTDTQYF	TGCAGCCCGGGGACTAGCGCCAACACAGATACGCAGTATTTT
TRBD1	TRBV27	TRBJ2-2	few	CASSSARGLTGELFF	TGTGCCAGCAGTTCCGCCAGGGGGCTGACCGGGGAGCTGTTTTTT
TRBD2	TRBV20-1	TRBJ2-1	many	CSASSSRGSGASYNEKFF	TGCAGTGCTAGCTCATCCCGGGGTAGCGGGGCCTCCTACAATGAGAAGTTCTTC
NA	TRBV20-1	TRBJ2-5	many	CSASFLRGSETQYF	TGCAGTGCTAGTTTCCTGCGCGGATCGGAGACCCAGTACTTC
NA	TRBV7-2	TRBJ2-6	few	CASSLSLTGSGANVLTF	TGTGCCAGCAGCTTGTCCCTAACGGGGTCCGGGGCCAACGTCCTGACTTTC
TRBD2	TRBV20-1	TRBJ2-7	many	CSANLAGGPYEQYF	TGCAGTGCTAACCTAGCGGGGGGGCCCTACGAGCAGTACTTC
TRBD1	TRBV27	TRBJ1-5	few	CASSSGQTNQPQHF	TGTGCCAGCAGTTCGGGACAGACCAATCAGCCCCAGCATTTT
NA	TRBV5-5	TRBJ2-1	NA	CASSSGLNEQFF	TGTGCCAGCAGCTCGGGCCTTAATGAGCAGTTCTTC